Following are 15 T cell receptor beta chains from one sample sequenced in a study of T cells after yellow fever vaccination. TCRdb re-called the 5' RACE reads with MiXCR, one entry per CDR3 protein. Among some 220,000 distinct CDR3 sequences listed, 3% to 3.5% were seen once. This specimen was CD4+ T cells sorted from PBMCs, taken 10 days after the yellow fever booster vaccination. These receptors originate from a man aged 18-30 years who received the YFV17D yellow fever vaccine.

V usage is TRBV10-3 and J usage is TRBJ2-7, with 10 positions matching TRBD1. The junction had 3 bases not matched to a gene; V was cut back by 2 bases and J by 2 bases. CDR3 length: 15 residues. The germline V gene encodes CDR1 ENHRY and CDR2 SYGVKD. In nucleotides, the CDR3 is TGTGCCATCAGTGAGGGACAGGGGGATACCTACGAGCAGTACGTC. It codes for CAISEGQGDTYEQYV.

Ten or more counts support this clonotype. The chain recombines TRBV4-1 with TRBJ1-2, with a tentative D call TRBD1 (5 bases). In germline, CDR1 is MGHRA, CDR2 YSYEKL. The V gene lost 4 bases and the J gene lost 4 bases, with 22 bases spanning the gap. This CDR3 spans 17 amino acids. The CDR3 coding sequence is TGCGCCAGCAGCCTCTCCGGGACCCCGGGAGATTCCTATGGCTACACCTTC. It codes for CASSLSGTPGDSYGYTF.

This clonotype was observed once. The CDR3 is CASSLLSTSNTGELFF. CDR3 coding DNA: TGTGCCAGCAGTTTATTATCTACTTCGAACACCGGGGAGCTGTTTTTT. The gene calls are TRBV12-3 or TRBV12-4 and TRBJ2-2, with D unclear. The CDR3 length is 16 residues. Between the trimmed V and J ends, which lost 2 bases and 0 bases, there was a span of 10 bases.

This clonotype was seen only a few times. This chain links TRBV12-3 or TRBV12-4 with TRBJ1-6, with TRBD1 as a possible D gene (5 bases). The V end lost 4 bases, the J end lost 10 bases, and 5 bases lay between the germline ends. There are 11 residues in the CDR3. The CDR3 DNA follows: TGTGCCAGCAGTTCAGGGTCACCCCTCCACTTT. Its translation: CASSSGSPLHF.

This clonotype was found a few times. The CDR3 nucleotides read TGTGCCAGCACCTCGGGACAGAACACCGGGGAGCTGTTTTTT. It codes for CASTSGQNTGELFF. This chain joins TRBV12-3 or TRBV12-4 and TRBJ2-2; possible D gene TRBD1, 6 bases. Deletions cut 7 bases from V and 1 base from J, with 10 bases between. This CDR3 is 14 amino acids long.

This clonotype was counted at least ten times. The chain recombines TRBV5-1 with TRBJ2-1, with a weak D call TRBD1 (6 bases). The CDR3 is 13 amino acids. Germline CDR1 reads SGHRS; CDR2 reads YFSETQ. Trimming left V 2 bases short and J 8 bases short, with 11 bases between. The CDR3 loop reads CASSLQGGDEQFF. The CDR3 DNA reads TGCGCCAGCAGCTTACAGGGCGGCGATGAGCAGTTCTTC.

The V and J genes are TRBV15 and TRBJ1-3; possible D gene TRBD1, 5 bases. V was pared by 5 bases and J by 3 bases, with 14 bases between. The CDR3 is 15 residues long. Per germline, CDR1 LNHNV and CDR2 YYDKDF (reference sequence). The chain's CDR3 is CATSRSGTYGNTIYF. The CDR3 DNA reads TGTGCCACCAGCCGATCCGGGACGTATGGAAACACCATATATTTT.

This clonotype came up a few times. The CDR3 DNA follows: TGTGCCAGCAGCCCGACTAGCGGGGGGGCCGCGGCCAAAAACATTCAGTACTTC. Its protein product is CASSPTSGGAAAKNIQYF. The genes are TRBV7-6 and TRBJ2-4; 14 bases map to TRBD2. The CDR3 runs 18 residues. The V gene end was trimmed by 5 bases and the J gene end by 1 base; junction bases not matched to a gene: 7. Germline V gives CDR1 SGHVS, CDR2 FNYEAQ.

In its sample, this clonotype was seen many times. The V call is TRBV7-2, the J call TRBJ1-3; D is possibly TRBD1 (6 bases). V was shortened by 1 base and J by 4 bases, with 11 bases between the two germline ends. Germline assignment: CDR1 SGHTA and CDR2 FQGNSA. The CDR3 sequence is 15 residues long. CDR3 amino acids: CASSLGGLEGNTIYF. CDR3 nucleotide sequence: TGTGCCAGCAGCTTAGGGGGGCTGGAGGGAAACACCATATATTTT. The whole variable domain, filled in from reference TRBV7-2 and TRBJ1-3, reads GAGVSQSPSNKVTEKGKDVELRCDPISGHTALYWYRQSLGQGLEFLIYFQGNSAPDKSGLPSDRFSAERTGGSVSTLTIQRTQQEDSAVYLCASSLGGLEGNTIYFGEGSWLTVV.

In its sample, this clonotype was seen a few times. The CDR3 sequence: CASSPLAGATNTGELFF. In nucleotides, the CDR3 is TGTGCCAGCTCACCACTAGCGGGGGCCACGAACACCGGGGAGCTGTTTTTT. The chain joins TRBV18 to TRBJ2-2; 9 bases are a match to TRBD2. The V and J ends lost 1 base and 0 bases, in that order; junction bases with no gene match: 3. Germline values: CDR1 KGHSH, CDR2 LQKENI. The CDR3 runs 17 residues. Supplemented by reference TRBV18 and TRBJ2-2, the full variable domain reads NAGVMQNPRHLVRRRGQEARLRCSPMKGHSHVYWYRQLPEEGLKFMVYLQKENIIDESGMPKERFSAEFPKEGPSILRIQQVVRGDSAAYFCASSPLAGATNTGELFFGEGSRLTVL.

In its sample, this clonotype was seen a few times. The V call is TRBV5-1, the J call TRBJ1-5, with 7 nucleotides matching TRBD1. The CDR3 covers 13 residues. J gave up 2 bases and V 8 bases, and 4 bases lay outside the gene matches. CDR1 and CDR2 (germline): SGHRS, YFSETQ. CDR3 nucleotides: TGCGCCAGTTCAACAGGGGGCAATCAGCCCCAGCATTTT. This sequence encodes CASSTGGNQPQHF.

J is TRBJ1-4 and V is TRBV6-5; D not certain. The CDR3 has 15 amino acids. Trimming pared 5 bases from V and 8 bases from J, leaving 18 bases between. Looked up from germline, CDR1 is MNHEY and CDR2 is SVGAGI. The CDR3 spells CASSPSTLRFEKLFF. The CDR3 DNA follows: TGTGCCAGCAGTCCCAGCACCCTCAGGTTCGAAAAACTGTTTTTT.

J is TRBJ2-7 and V is TRBV10-3; D gene unclear. The germline V gene has CDR1 ENHRY and CDR2 SYGVKD. The CDR3 has 15 residues. Between the trimmed V and J ends, which lost 0 bases and 3 bases, there was a span of 12 bases. CDR3 nucleotides: TGTGCCATCAGTGAGTCGGGATGGGAAATCTACGAGCAGTACGTC. Amino acid sequence: CAISESGWEIYEQYV.

At least ten counts were recorded for this clonotype. The chain couples TRBV6-2 or TRBV6-3 to TRBJ1-5, with TRBD1 as a possible D gene (5 bases). Trimming took off 7 bases at V and 6 bases at J, with 13 bases between the two ends. The CDR3 covers 13 residues. Looked up from germline, CDR1 is MNHEY and CDR2 is SVGEGT. The CDR3 coding sequence is TGTGCCAGCACTTCAGGGTTCGGTCAGCCCCAGCATTTT. It encodes CASTSGFGQPQHF.

There are a few counts of this clonotype. The J gene is TRBJ2-7, the V gene TRBV5-1, with 10 bases matching TRBD1. The CDR3 runs to 15 residues. CDR1 is SGHRS, CDR2 YFSETQ, per germline. V shed 4 bases and J 4 bases; nucleotides not matched to a gene: 8. The CDR3 nucleotides read TGCGCCAGCAGCCGGGCCGGGACAGGGGTGTACGAGCAGTACTTC. It encodes CASSRAGTGVYEQYF. Using reference TRBV5-1 and TRBJ2-7 for the parts outside the CDR3, the full variable domain is KAGVTQTPRYLIKTRGQQVTLSCSPISGHRSVSWYQQTPGQGLQFLFEYFSETQRNKGNFPGRFSGRQFSNSRSEMNVSTLELGDSALYLCASSRAGTGVYEQYFGPGTRLTVT.